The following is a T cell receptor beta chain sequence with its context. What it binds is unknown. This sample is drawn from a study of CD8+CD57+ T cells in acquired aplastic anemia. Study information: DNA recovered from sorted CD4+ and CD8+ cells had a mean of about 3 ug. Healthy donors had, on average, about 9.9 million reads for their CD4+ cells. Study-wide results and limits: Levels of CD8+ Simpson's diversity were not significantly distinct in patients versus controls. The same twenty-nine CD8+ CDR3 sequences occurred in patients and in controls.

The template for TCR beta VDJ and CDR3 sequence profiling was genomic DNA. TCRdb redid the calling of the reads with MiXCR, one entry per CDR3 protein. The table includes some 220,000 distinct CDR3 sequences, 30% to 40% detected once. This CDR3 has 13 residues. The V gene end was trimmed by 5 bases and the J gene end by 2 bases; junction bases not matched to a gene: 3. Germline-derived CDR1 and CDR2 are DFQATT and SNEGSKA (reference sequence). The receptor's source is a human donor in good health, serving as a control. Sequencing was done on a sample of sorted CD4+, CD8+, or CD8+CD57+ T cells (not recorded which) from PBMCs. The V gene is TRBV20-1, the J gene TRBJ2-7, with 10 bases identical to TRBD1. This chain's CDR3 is CSARDRGTYEQYF. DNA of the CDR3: TGCAGTGCTCGGGACAGGGGAACCTACGAGCAGTACTTC.